This T cell receptor (beta chain) was sequenced during a study of shared clonotypes between healthy human individuals. Germline V lookup: CDR1 MNHEY, CDR2 SVGAGI. The CDR3 is 14 residues long. V was pared by 2 bases and J by 5 bases, with 12 bases between. Here immunoSEQ multiplex PCR was the method, and the copy in TCRdb shows in-frame clones only, minus some. Among 2,500,000 or so clones listed, less than 95% were seen once. The receptor's source is a man younger than 35 in good health. Some clones in this sample may be carry-over from other donors' samples. The chain carries TRBV6-5 and TRBJ1-1; perhaps TRBD1 as D (5 bases). Material for sequencing was naive CD4+ T cells from PBMCs. Documented subset: CD45RA+ positively selected. CDR3 nucleotides: TGTGCCAGCAGTTACGGGACTTCAGGAACTGAAGCTTTCTTT. It is translated as CASSYGTSGTEAFF.